This T cell receptor beta chain was obtained from a study of cytomegalovirus exposure and HLA in healthy donors. In the study overall: Most genotyped donors, over 70% of 350 to 500, had Caucasian-associated genetic ancestry. The study's findings and limits: Earlier findings revealed that most TCR beta V segments proved productive either about 87% or about 30% of the time. TCR beta chain V- and J-gene trimming was linked, in a later analysis, to a missense variant in DCLRE1C.

A word on this clone: Its antigen remains unknown.

The CDR3 length is 16 residues. Germline CDR1 and CDR2: MDHEN and SYDVKM. V lost 5 bases and J lost 0, with 14 bases in between. A multiplex PCR was run with 60 Vbeta primers and 13 Jbeta primers. Produced via immunoSEQ multiplex PCR; TCRdb's table is partial and in-frame only. Of 110,000 to 150,000 clones detected, 75% to 90% appear once; the ten largest clones hold over 1%. This TCR was sampled from a female donor in good health and CMV-seronegative. The V and J genes are TRBV28 and TRBJ1-5; a weak D match, TRBD1 (6 bases). The source material was PBMCs. As DNA, the CDR3 is TGTGCCAGCAGTGAACGGGACATAGATAGCAATCAGCCCCAGCATTTT. Protein sequence: CASSERDIDSNQPQHF.